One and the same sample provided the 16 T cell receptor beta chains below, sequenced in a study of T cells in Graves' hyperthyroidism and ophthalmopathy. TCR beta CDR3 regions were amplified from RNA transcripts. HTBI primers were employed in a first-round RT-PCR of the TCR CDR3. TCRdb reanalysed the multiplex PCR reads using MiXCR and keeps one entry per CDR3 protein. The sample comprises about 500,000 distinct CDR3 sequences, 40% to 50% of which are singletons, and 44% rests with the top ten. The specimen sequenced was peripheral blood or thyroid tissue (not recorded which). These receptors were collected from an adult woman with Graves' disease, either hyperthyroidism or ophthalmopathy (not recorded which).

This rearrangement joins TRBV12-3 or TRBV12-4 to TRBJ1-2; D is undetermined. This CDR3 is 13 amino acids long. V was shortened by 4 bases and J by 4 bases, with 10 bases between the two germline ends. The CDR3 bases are TGTGCCAGCAGTTACCTTTTGGGCTATGGCTACACCTTC. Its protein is CASSYLLGYGYTF.

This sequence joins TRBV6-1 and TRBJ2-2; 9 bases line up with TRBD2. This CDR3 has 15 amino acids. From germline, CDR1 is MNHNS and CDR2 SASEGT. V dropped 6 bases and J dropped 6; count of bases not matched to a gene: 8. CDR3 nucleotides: TGTGCCAGCAGGACCGCGAGCGGGAGGTCCGGGGAGCTGTTTTTT. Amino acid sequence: CASRTASGRSGELFF.

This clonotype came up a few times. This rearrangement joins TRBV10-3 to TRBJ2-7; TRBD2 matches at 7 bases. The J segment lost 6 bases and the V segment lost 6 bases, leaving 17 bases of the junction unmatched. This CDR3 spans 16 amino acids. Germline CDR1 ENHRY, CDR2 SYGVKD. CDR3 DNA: TGTGCCATCAGGACCCGTCGAAGCGGGAATCAGGGCGAGCAGTACTTC. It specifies CAIRTRRSGNQGEQYF.

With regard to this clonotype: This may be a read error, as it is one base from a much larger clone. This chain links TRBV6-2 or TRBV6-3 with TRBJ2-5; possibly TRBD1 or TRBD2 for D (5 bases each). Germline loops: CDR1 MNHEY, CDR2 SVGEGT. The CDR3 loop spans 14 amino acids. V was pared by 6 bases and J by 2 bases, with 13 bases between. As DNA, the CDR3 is TGTGCCAGCAGACAGCCAGGGAGACAAGAGACCCAGTACTTC. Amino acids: CASRQPGRQETQYF.

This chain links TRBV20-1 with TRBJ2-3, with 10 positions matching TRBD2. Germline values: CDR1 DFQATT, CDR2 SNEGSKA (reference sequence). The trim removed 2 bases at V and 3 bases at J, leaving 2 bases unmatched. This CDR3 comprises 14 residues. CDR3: CSARLAGATDTQYF. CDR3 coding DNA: TGCAGTGCTAGACTAGCGGGAGCGACAGATACGCAGTATTTT.

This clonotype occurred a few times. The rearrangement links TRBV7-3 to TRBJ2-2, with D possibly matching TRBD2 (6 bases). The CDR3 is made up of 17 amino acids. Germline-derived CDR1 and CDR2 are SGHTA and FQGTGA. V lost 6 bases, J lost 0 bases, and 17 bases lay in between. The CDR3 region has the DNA TGTGCCAGCAGGCAGATAGCGGCAGGACCGAACACCGGGGAGCTGTTTTTT. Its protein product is CASRQIAAGPNTGELFF.

CDR3 bases: TGCAGTGCTAGAACCCCGGACACTTCCGGGGACGATGGCTACACCTTC. Translated, it gives CSARTPDTSGDDGYTF. J is TRBJ1-2 and V is TRBV20-1; maybe TRBD1 (5 bases). The CDR3 is 16 residues long. The germline V gene has CDR1 DFQATT and CDR2 SNEGSKA (reference sequence). Trimming stripped 2 bases from V and 6 bases from J, with 22 bases between.

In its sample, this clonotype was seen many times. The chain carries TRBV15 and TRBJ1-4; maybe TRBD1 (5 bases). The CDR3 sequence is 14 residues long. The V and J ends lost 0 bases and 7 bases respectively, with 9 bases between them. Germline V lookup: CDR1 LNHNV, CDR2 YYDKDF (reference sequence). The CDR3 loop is CATSRDRDGEKLFF. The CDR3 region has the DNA TGTGCCACCAGCAGAGATAGGGACGGTGAAAAACTGTTTTTT.

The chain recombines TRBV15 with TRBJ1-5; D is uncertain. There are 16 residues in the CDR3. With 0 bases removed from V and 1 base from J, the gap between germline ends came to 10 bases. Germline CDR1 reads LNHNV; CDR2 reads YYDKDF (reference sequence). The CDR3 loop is CATSRDGGLSNQPQHF. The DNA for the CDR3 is TGTGCCACCAGCAGAGACGGAGGGCTCAGCAATCAGCCCCAGCATTTT.

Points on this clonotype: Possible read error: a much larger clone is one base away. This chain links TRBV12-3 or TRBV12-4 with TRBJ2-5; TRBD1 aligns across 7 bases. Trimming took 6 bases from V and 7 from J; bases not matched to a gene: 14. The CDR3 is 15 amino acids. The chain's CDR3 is CASRKSTDREGTQYF. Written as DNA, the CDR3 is TGTGCCAGCAGAAAGTCTACCGACAGGGAAGGGACCCAGTACTTC.

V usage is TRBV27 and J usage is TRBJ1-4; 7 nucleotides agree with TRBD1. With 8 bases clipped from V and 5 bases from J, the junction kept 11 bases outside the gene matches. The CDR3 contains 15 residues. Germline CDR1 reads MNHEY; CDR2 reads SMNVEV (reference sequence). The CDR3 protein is CASGQTGQANEKLFF. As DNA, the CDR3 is TGTGCCAGCGGTCAAACAGGACAGGCAAATGAAAAACTGTTTTTT.

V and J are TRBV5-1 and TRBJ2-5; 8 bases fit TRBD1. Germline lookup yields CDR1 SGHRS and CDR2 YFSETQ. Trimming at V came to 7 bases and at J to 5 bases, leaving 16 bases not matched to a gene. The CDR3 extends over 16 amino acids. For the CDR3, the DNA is TGCGCCAGCGGCTCGAAACTTCAGGGGGCGCAGGAGACCCAGTACTTC. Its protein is CASGSKLQGAQETQYF.

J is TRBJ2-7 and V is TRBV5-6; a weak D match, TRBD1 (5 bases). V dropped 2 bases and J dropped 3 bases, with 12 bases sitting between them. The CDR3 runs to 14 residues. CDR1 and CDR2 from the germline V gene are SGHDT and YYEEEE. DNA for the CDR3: TGTGCCAGCAGCTTCGGACAAACTGACTACGAGCAGTACTTC. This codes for CASSFGQTDYEQYF.

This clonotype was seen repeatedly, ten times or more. The CDR3 loop reads CASSMAGTGGHEQYF. The CDR3 DNA follows: TGTGCCAGTAGTATGGCCGGGACGGGGGGGCACGAGCAGTACTTC. The chain couples TRBV19 to TRBJ2-7; 8 nucleotides align to TRBD2. Germline trimming cut 3 bases from V and 5 bases from J; bases unmatched to any gene: 9. Germline V gene lookup returns CDR1 LNHDA and CDR2 SQIVND (reference sequence). The CDR3 runs 15 residues. The full variable domain, rest sourced from reference TRBV19 and TRBJ2-7, is DGGITQSPKYLFRKEGQNVTLSCEQNLNHDAMYWYRQDPGQGLRLIYYSQIVNDFQKGDIAEGYSVSREKKESFPLTVTSAQKNPTAFYLCASSMAGTGGHEQYFGPGTRLTVT.

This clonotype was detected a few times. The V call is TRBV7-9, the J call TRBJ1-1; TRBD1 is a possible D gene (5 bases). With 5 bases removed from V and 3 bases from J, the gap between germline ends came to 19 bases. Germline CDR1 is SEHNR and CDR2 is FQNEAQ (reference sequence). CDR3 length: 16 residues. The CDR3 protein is CASSPVGPPKDTEAFF. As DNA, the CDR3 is TGTGCCAGCAGCCCAGTGGGACCGCCTAAGGACACTGAAGCTTTCTTT.

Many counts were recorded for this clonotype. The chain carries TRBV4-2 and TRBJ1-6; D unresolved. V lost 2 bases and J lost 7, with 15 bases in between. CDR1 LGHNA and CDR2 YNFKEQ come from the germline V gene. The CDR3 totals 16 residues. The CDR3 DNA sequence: TGTGCCAGCAGCCAACCCCGGGGTGGCAAAAATTCACCCCTCCACTTT. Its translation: CASSQPRGGKNSPLHF.